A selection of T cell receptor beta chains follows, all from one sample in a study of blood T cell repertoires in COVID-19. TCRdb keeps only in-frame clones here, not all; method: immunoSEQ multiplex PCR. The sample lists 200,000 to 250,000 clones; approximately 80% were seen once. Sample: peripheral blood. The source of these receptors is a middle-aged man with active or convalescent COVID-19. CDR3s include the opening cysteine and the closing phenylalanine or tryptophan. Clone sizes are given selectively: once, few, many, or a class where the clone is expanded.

cdr3_aa: CASASRGTYNEQFF
clone_size: NA
j_call: TRBJ2-1
v_call: TRBV12-5

cdr3_aa: CASSLSSGRAPHEQYF
clone_size: NA
j_call: TRBJ2-7
v_call: TRBV5-1

cdr3_aa: CASSIQGHTEAFF
clone_size: once
j_call: TRBJ1-1
v_call: TRBV5-1

cdr3_aa: CASSQLKGQLRRVANYGYTF
clone_size: NA
j_call: TRBJ1-2
v_call: TRBV3-1/TRBV3-2

cdr3_aa: CASSLPRSSGNTIYF
clone_size: NA
j_call: TRBJ1-3
v_call: TRBV3-1/TRBV3-2

cdr3_aa: CASSLQGGDYNEQFF
clone_size: NA
j_call: TRBJ2-1
v_call: TRBV19

cdr3_aa: CATSGGERYNEQFF
clone_size: NA
j_call: TRBJ2-1
v_call: TRBV15

cdr3_aa: CASSTGNSNQPQHF
clone_size: NA
j_call: TRBJ1-5
v_call: TRBV19

cdr3_aa: CASTGQGSEQYF
clone_size: NA
j_call: TRBJ2-7
v_call: TRBV2

cdr3_aa: CASRVRDRGRKDTGELFF
clone_size: NA
j_call: TRBJ2-2
v_call: TRBV28

cdr3_aa: CASSLIDSYNEQFF
clone_size: NA
j_call: TRBJ2-1
v_call: TRBV5-1

cdr3_aa: CASSQDWAGYTDTQYF
clone_size: NA
j_call: TRBJ2-3
v_call: TRBV4-3

cdr3_aa: CASRRTGAAFF
clone_size: NA
j_call: TRBJ1-1
v_call: TRBV19

cdr3_aa: CASSHNRGRDEKLFF
clone_size: NA
j_call: TRBJ1-4
v_call: TRBV6-5

cdr3_aa: CSVEGTGREKLFF
clone_size: few
j_call: TRBJ1-4
v_call: TRBV29-1

cdr3_aa: CASSSPGEFHTNEQFF
clone_size: NA
j_call: TRBJ2-1
v_call: TRBV5-6

cdr3_aa: CASSLAFNRVSPSYGYTF
clone_size: NA
j_call: TRBJ1-2
v_call: TRBV11-2

cdr3_aa: CSAQYNEQFF
clone_size: NA
j_call: TRBJ2-1
v_call: TRBV20-1

cdr3_aa: CASSYIGGLADTQYF
clone_size: NA
j_call: TRBJ2-3
v_call: TRBV6-2/TRBV6-3

cdr3_aa: CASSQDPVVERVSYEQYF
clone_size: once
j_call: TRBJ2-7
v_call: TRBV3-1/TRBV3-2

cdr3_aa: CASTTGRNTEAFF
clone_size: NA
j_call: TRBJ1-1
v_call: TRBV6-6

cdr3_aa: CASSLAPGGGYEQFF
clone_size: NA
j_call: TRBJ2-1
v_call: TRBV7-9

cdr3_aa: CASSLDADSGRGSYNEQFF
clone_size: few
j_call: TRBJ2-1
v_call: TRBV11-2

cdr3_aa: CASSSFRNPSTDTQYF
clone_size: NA
j_call: TRBJ2-3
v_call: TRBV5-1

cdr3_aa: CASSLRNNRVETQYF
clone_size: NA
j_call: TRBJ2-5
v_call: TRBV4-1

cdr3_aa: CASSEWDYQETQYF
clone_size: once
j_call: TRBJ2-5
v_call: TRBV6-1

cdr3_aa: CASSYGASGAKNIQYF
clone_size: NA
j_call: TRBJ2-4
v_call: TRBV28

cdr3_aa: CASKGQGDSPLHF
clone_size: once
j_call: TRBJ1-6
v_call: TRBV25-1

cdr3_aa: CASSTSIAGLGYTF
clone_size: NA
j_call: TRBJ1-2
v_call: TRBV5-4

cdr3_aa: CASSDPQDRAGYTF
clone_size: NA
j_call: TRBJ1-2
v_call: TRBV2

cdr3_aa: CASSQDPTGTVGNSPLHF
clone_size: NA
j_call: TRBJ1-6
v_call: TRBV4-3

cdr3_aa: CASSSEVDNYGYTF
clone_size: once
j_call: TRBJ1-2
v_call: TRBV6-5

cdr3_aa: CASSLAGAGQPQHF
clone_size: NA
j_call: TRBJ1-5
v_call: TRBV7-8

cdr3_aa: CASSFDRGRTEAFF
clone_size: NA
j_call: TRBJ1-1
v_call: TRBV6-5

cdr3_aa: CASSHGKVNTEAFF
clone_size: few
j_call: TRBJ1-1
v_call: TRBV4-1

cdr3_aa: CASSPGRGADYGYTF
clone_size: NA
j_call: TRBJ1-2
v_call: TRBV4-2

cdr3_aa: CASSPDRTGTSGWNEQFF
clone_size: once
j_call: TRBJ2-1
v_call: TRBV5-1

cdr3_aa: CASSPDRTYGYTF
clone_size: few
j_call: TRBJ1-2
v_call: TRBV4-3

cdr3_aa: CSAHRGTGGEDTQYF
clone_size: NA
j_call: TRBJ2-3
v_call: TRBV29-1

cdr3_aa: CATQGTGELFF
clone_size: NA
j_call: TRBJ2-2
v_call: TRBV2

cdr3_aa: CSARSGGQPQHF
clone_size: NA
j_call: TRBJ1-5
v_call: TRBV29-1

cdr3_aa: CASSPTWGGNEQFF
clone_size: NA
j_call: TRBJ2-1
v_call: TRBV18

cdr3_aa: CATSPQGGNYGYTF
clone_size: NA
j_call: TRBJ1-2
v_call: TRBV2

cdr3_aa: CASRRDAYEQYF
clone_size: once
j_call: TRBJ2-7
v_call: TRBV12-3/TRBV12-4

cdr3_aa: CASSQYRTSEGNEQFF
clone_size: NA
j_call: TRBJ2-1
v_call: TRBV4-3